This entry lists 21 T cell receptor beta chains sequenced from one sample in a study of CXCR3-negative and CXCR3-positive naive CD8 T cells. UMI-labeled 5' RACE TRB cDNA libraries were prepared from the cells. TCRdb reprocessed the 5' RACE reads, with one entry per CDR3 protein and no DNA. This sample contains about 41,000 distinct CDR3 sequences. Sequenced sample: naive CXCR3- CD8+ T cells from blood. Sample subset: CD45RO-CCR7+CD27+CD95- naive CD8+ T cells lacking CXCR3 (TNR3-). These receptors all stem from a human donor in good health. Some clones in this sample may be carry-over from other donors' samples.

This chain connects TRBV29-1 to TRBJ2-1. The CDR3 sequence is 13 residues long. Germline assignment: CDR1 SQVTM and CDR2 ANQGSEA. The CDR3 region is CSGTAVSYNEQFF.

This chain joins TRBV29-1 and TRBJ2-1; TCRdb outputs TRBD2, but without DNA this stays unchecked. Per the germline V gene, CDR1 is SQVTM and CDR2 is ANQGSEA. The CDR3 sequence is 19 residues long. Here the CDR3 reads CSVDGLAGRYLGSYNEQFF.

The chain links TRBV29-1 to TRBJ2-7; the D gene TCRdb calls, TRBD2, cannot be checked with no DNA. This CDR3 comprises 14 residues. Germline V gene data show CDR1 as SQVTM and CDR2 as ANQGSEA. Here the CDR3 reads CSVISGGLVYEQYF.

The V call is TRBV29-1, the J call TRBJ2-1. The CDR3 covers 14 residues. CDR1 SQVTM and CDR2 ANQGSEA come from the germline V gene. The CDR3 here is CSAEEGLGYNEQFF.

This chain links TRBV5-1 with TRBJ2-7; the D gene TCRdb calls, TRBD1, cannot be checked with no DNA. The CDR3 extends over 15 amino acids. CDR1 and CDR2 from the germline V gene are SGHRS and YFSETQ. CDR3 residues: CASSLGDSLHHEQYF.

This chain uses TRBV5-1 with TRBJ1-1; TCRdb names TRBD1, which stays unverified in the absence of DNA. The CDR3 consists of 16 residues. Looked up from germline, CDR1 is SGHRS and CDR2 is YFSETQ. The CDR3 loop is CASSLGDRGLDTEAFF. Using reference TRBV5-1 and TRBJ1-1 for the parts outside the CDR3, the full variable domain is KAGVTQTPRYLIKTRGQQVTLSCSPISGHRSVSWYQQTPGQGLQFLFEYFSETQRNKGNFPGRFSGRQFSNSRSEMNVSTLELGDSALYLCASSLGDRGLDTEAFFGQGTRLTVV.

The rearrangement uses TRBV28 and TRBJ2-3; the D gene TCRdb calls, TRBD1, cannot be checked with no DNA. The germline CDR1 and CDR2 sequences are MDHEN and SYDVKM. CDR3 length: 14 residues. The CDR3 spells CASSPDRSTDTQYF.

The chain uses TRBV28 and TRBJ2-3. Germline CDR1 reads MDHEN; CDR2 reads SYDVKM. The length of the CDR3 is 12 residues. CDR3: CASTPGTDTQYF.

V usage is TRBV29-1 and J usage is TRBJ2-1; TCRdb names TRBD2, which stays unverified in the absence of DNA. CDR1 is SQVTM and CDR2 is ANQGSEA in the germline V gene. The length of the CDR3 is 13 residues. CDR3 loop: CSVEVGGYNEQFF.

V gene TRBV7-2 combines with J gene TRBJ2-1. Germline V CDR1 and CDR2: SGHTA, FQGNSA. The CDR3 is 15 residues long. This CDR3 is CASSLGPYDTKEQLF. The full variable domain, in which reference TRBV7-2 and TRBJ2-1 provide the parts outside the CDR3, is GAGVSQSPSNKVTEKGKDVELRCDPISGHTALYWYRQSLGQGLEFLIYFQGNSAPDKSGLPSDRFSAERTGGSVSTLTIQRTQQEDSAVYLCASSLGPYDTKEQLFGPGTRLTVL.

This chain links TRBV7-9 with TRBJ1-3; the TRBD1 assignment by TCRdb is unverifiable without DNA. Germline V gene data show CDR1 as SEHNR and CDR2 as FQNEAQ (reference sequence). CDR3 length equals 13 residues. CDR3 sequence reads: CASSLQGGNTIYF.

The J gene is TRBJ2-7, the V gene TRBV29-1; with no DNA, the TCRdb D assignment of TRBD1 cannot be verified. CDR1 SQVTM and CDR2 ANQGSEA come from the germline V gene. This CDR3 has 13 residues. The chain's CDR3 is CSVERQGAQEQYF.

The V gene is TRBV7-2, the J gene TRBJ2-7; without DNA, the TCRdb call of TRBD1 cannot be checked. Per the germline V gene, CDR1 is SGHTA and CDR2 is FQGNSA. The CDR3 is 13 amino acids. CDR3 in amino acids: CASGTGVSYEQYF.

This chain connects TRBV11-2 to TRBJ2-5; TCRdb picks TRBD1, but there is no DNA to check that call. Germline V gene data show CDR1 as SGHAT and CDR2 as FQNNGV. This CDR3 contains 14 residues. This CDR3 reads CASSPGQVQETQYF.

The CDR3 region is CASSPPLGQGRETQYF. The gene calls are TRBV12-3 or TRBV12-4 and TRBJ2-5; TCRdb designates TRBD1, a call that cannot be tested without DNA. This CDR3 has 16 residues.

V and J are TRBV3-1 and TRBJ1-6. Looked up from germline, CDR1 is LGHDT and CDR2 is YNNKEL (reference sequence). The CDR3 is 13 amino acids. This chain's CDR3 is CASSPDGNSPLHF. The complete variable domain, with remaining parts taken from reference TRBV3-1 and TRBJ1-6, reads DTAVSQTPKYLVTQMGNDKSIKCEQNLGHDTMYWYKQDSKKFLKIMFSYNNKELIINETVPNRFSPKSPDKAHLNLHINSLELGDSAVYFCASSPDGNSPLHFGNGTRLTVT.

The chain is built from TRBV5-1 and TRBJ2-3; without DNA, the TCRdb call of TRBD1 cannot be checked. This CDR3 has 14 amino acids. From germline, CDR1 is SGHRS and CDR2 YFSETQ. This chain's CDR3 is CASGGTGVTDTQYF.

CDR3 amino acids: CATSGGYTDTQYF. This chain connects TRBV5-5 to TRBJ2-3; TCRdb gives TRBD2 as the D gene, but with no DNA this cannot be confirmed. Looked up from germline, CDR1 is SGHKS and CDR2 is YYEKEE (reference sequence). The CDR3 is made up of 13 amino acids.

The chain is built from TRBV5-1 and TRBJ2-3; TCRdb picks TRBD2, but there is no DNA to check that call. Germline CDR1 is SGHRS and CDR2 is YFSETQ. There are 15 residues in the CDR3. The CDR3 here is CASSLADFGADTQYF. Using reference TRBV5-1 and TRBJ2-3 for the parts outside the CDR3, the full variable domain is KAGVTQTPRYLIKTRGQQVTLSCSPISGHRSVSWYQQTPGQGLQFLFEYFSETQRNKGNFPGRFSGRQFSNSRSEMNVSTLELGDSALYLCASSLADFGADTQYFGPGTRLTVL.

This CDR3 reads CASSRNRDSEETQYF. The chain employs TRBV7-6 and TRBJ2-5; there is no DNA to check the TCRdb D call of TRBD1. The CDR3 contains 15 residues. Germline CDR1 SGHVS, CDR2 FNYEAQ.

The rearrangement joins TRBV12-3 or TRBV12-4 to TRBJ2-2; the TRBD1 assignment by TCRdb is unverifiable without DNA. The CDR3 spans 14 residues. CDR3 amino acids: CASTQGHPTGELFF.